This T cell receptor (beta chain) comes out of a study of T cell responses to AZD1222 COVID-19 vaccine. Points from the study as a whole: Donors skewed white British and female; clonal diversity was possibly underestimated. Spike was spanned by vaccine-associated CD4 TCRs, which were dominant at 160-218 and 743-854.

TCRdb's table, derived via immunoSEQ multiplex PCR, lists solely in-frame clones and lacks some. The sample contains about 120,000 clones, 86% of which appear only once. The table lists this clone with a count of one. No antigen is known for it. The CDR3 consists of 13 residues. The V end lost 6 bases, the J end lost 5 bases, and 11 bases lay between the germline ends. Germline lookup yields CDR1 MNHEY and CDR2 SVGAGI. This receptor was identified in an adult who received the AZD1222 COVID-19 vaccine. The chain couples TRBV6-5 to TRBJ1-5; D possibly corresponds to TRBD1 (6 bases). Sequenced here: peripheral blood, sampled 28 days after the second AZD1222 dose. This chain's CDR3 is CASSWDKDQPQHF. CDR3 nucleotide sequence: TGTGCCAGCAGCTGGGACAAAGATCAGCCCCAGCATTTT.